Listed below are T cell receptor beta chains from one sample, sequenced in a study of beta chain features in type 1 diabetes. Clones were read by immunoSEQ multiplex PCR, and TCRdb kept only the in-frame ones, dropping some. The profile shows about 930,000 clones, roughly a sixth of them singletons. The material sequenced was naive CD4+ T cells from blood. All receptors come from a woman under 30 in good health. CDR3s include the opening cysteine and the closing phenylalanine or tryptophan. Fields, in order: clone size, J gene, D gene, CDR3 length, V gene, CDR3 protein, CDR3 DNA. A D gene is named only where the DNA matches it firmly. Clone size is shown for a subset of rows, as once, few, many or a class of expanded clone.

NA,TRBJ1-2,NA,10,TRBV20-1,CSARVTGYTF,TGCAGTGCTAGAGTGACTGGCTACACCTTC
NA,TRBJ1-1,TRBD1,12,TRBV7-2,CASSLWTGEAFF,TGTGCCAGCAGCTTGTGGACAGGTGAAGCTTTCTTT
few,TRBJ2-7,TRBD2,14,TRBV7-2,CASSPSGGLYEQYF,TGTGCCAGCAGCCCTAGCGGGGGCCTCTACGAGCAGTACTTC
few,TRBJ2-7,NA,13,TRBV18,CASSPGAPYEQYF,TGTGCCAGCTCACCCGGGGCTCCCTACGAGCAGTACTTC
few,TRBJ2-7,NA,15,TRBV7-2,CASSSGDRGVYEQYF,TGTGCCAGCAGCTCCGGGGATAGGGGGGTATACGAGCAGTACTTC
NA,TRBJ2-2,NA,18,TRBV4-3,CASSQGEGQGVITGELFF,TGCGCCAGCAGCCAAGGCGAGGGGCAGGGAGTTATTACCGGGGAGCTGTTTTTT
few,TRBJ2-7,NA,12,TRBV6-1,CASSEPLYEQYF,TGTGCCAGCAGTGAACCCCTCTACGAGCAGTACTTC
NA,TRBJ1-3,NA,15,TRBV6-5,CASSRDYLSGNTIYF,TGTGCCAGCAGCCGGGACTACCTATCTGGAAACACCATATATTTT
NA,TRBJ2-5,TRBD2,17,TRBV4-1,CASSQRFLAGVEETQYF,TGCGCCAGCAGCCAAAGGTTCCTAGCGGGAGTAGAAGAGACCCAGTACTTC
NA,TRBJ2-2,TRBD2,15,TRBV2,CASSGLAGEAGELFF,TGTGCCAGCAGCGGACTAGCGGGAGAAGCCGGGGAGCTGTTTTTT
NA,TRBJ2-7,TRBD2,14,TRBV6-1,CASRGTSGPYEQYF,TGTGCCAGCAGAGGGACTAGCGGCCCCTACGAGCAGTACTTC
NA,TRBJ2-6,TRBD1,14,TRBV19,CASSDRAGANVLTF,TGTGCCAGTAGTGACAGGGCTGGGGCCAACGTCCTGACTTTC
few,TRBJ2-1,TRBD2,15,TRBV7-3,CASSPGTSLGNEQFF,TGTGCCAGCAGCCCGGGGACTAGCCTAGGCAATGAGCAGTTCTTC
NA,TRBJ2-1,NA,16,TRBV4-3,CASSQIGGRVYNEQFF,TGCGCCAGCAGCCAGATAGGGGGGAGGGTCTACAATGAGCAGTTCTTC